These 14 T cell receptor beta chains share one sample of origin, sequenced in a study of T cells in Graves' hyperthyroidism and ophthalmopathy (dated by TCRdb to about 2019). Libraries were built with multiplex PCR. Sequencing used an Illumina HiSeq 2000. The TCR beta CDR3 regions were amplified from the RNA transcripts. The first round of RT-PCR for the TCR CDR3 was performed with the HTBI primer set and the Qiagen OneStep RT-PCR kit. Clones were called with MiXCR by TCRdb after fastp trimmed the public reads at Q25, and only in-frame beta chains were retained. Every distinct CDR3 protein forms one entry, paired with its most common genes and DNA. The sample table shows some 380,000 distinct CDR3 sequences, and 13% are seen once. Together, the top ten hold 20% of the sample. The sample consisted of blood. The receptor source for this set is a man aged 25 to 40 with Graves' hyperthyroidism that later progressed to Graves' ophthalmopathy.

This clonotype showed up just a few times. This chain uses TRBV11-3 with TRBJ2-1; 14 bases map to TRBD2. The CDR3 runs to 16 residues. V shed 3 bases and J 7 bases; nucleotides not matched to a gene: 5. CDR1 and CDR2 from the germline V gene are SGHNT and YENEEA. CDR3 nucleotides: TGTGCCAGCAGCTTGACTAGCGGGGGGGTCTTGAATGAGCAGTTCTTC. Its protein product is CASSLTSGGVLNEQFF.

V and J are TRBV25-1 and TRBJ1-1; D unclear. V lost 3 bases and J 7 bases, leaving 18 bases between the germline ends. Per the germline V gene, CDR1 is MGHDK and CDR2 is SYGVNS. The CDR3 consists of 15 residues. CDR3 residues: CASSDEGWARSEAFF. The CDR3 DNA follows: TGTGCCAGCAGTGATGAAGGATGGGCACGGAGTGAAGCTTTCTTT.

Details on this clonotype: Since a much larger clone is just one base distant, this may be a read error. The rearrangement links TRBV27 to TRBJ1-3, with D uncertain. This CDR3 spans 16 amino acids. Germline assignment: CDR1 MNHEY and CDR2 SMNVEV (reference sequence). The DNA for the CDR3 is TGTGCCAGCACTTTATCGGCGAGGTGGTCTCGAAACACCATATATTTT. Its translation: CASTLSARWSRNTIYF.

This clonotype was observed a few times. The chain recombines TRBV3-1 with TRBJ2-2, with D tentatively TRBD1 (5 bases). Germline-derived CDR1 and CDR2 are LGHDT and YNNKEL (reference sequence). The V gene lost 0 bases and the J gene lost 3 bases, with 8 bases spanning the gap. There are 15 residues in the CDR3. DNA of the CDR3: TGTGCCAGCAGCCAAGATCAGGGCTACACCGGGGAGCTGTTTTTT. Its protein product is CASSQDQGYTGELFF.

This clonotype was detected only a few times. V and J are TRBV28 and TRBJ1-2; 10 bases are a match to TRBD1. CDR3 length equals 13 residues. Germline V gene lookup returns CDR1 MDHEN and CDR2 SYDVKM. V lost 8 bases to trimming and J lost 6 bases; unmatched junction nucleotides: 6. CDR3 loop: CASEPGTGDGYTF. DNA for the CDR3: TGTGCCAGCGAGCCCGGGACAGGGGATGGCTACACCTTC.

This clonotype was found many times. The J gene is TRBJ2-2, the V gene TRBV24-1; D unclear. The V gene's germline CDR1 is KGHDR and CDR2 SFDVKD. The CDR3 has 16 residues. V was trimmed by 2 bases and J by 2 bases, leaving 11 bases between them. The CDR3 DNA reads as TGTGCCACCAGTGATTCGGTCCCGTCCAACACCGGGGAGCTGTTTTTT. This translates into CATSDSVPSNTGELFF.

This clonotype has at least ten counts. The rearrangement links TRBV2 to TRBJ2-3, with 10 bases identical to TRBD2. Germline CDR1 and CDR2: SNHLY and FYNNEI. Losses at the gene ends were 7 bases for V and 2 bases for J; bases not matched to a gene: 6. The CDR3 length is 15 residues. The CDR3 nucleotides are TGTGCCAGCATCCTGACTAGCGGGTACACAGATACGCAGTATTTT. Its protein is CASILTSGYTDTQYF.

This clonotype was counted many times. J is TRBJ1-6 and V is TRBV6-1, with 10 bases lining up with TRBD1. CDR1 and CDR2 from the germline V gene are MNHNS and SASEGT. The CDR3 runs to 14 residues. Germline trimming cut 8 bases from V and 9 bases from J; bases unmatched to any gene: 7. CDR3 coding DNA: TGTGCCAGCGTACCGGGACAGGGGACTTCACCCCTCCACTTT. This encodes CASVPGQGTSPLHF.

This clonotype showed up many times. This chain joins TRBV15 and TRBJ1-2, with D perhaps TRBD1 (5 bases). V was pared by 0 bases and J by 7 bases, with 12 bases between. CDR1 and CDR2 from the germline V gene are LNHNV and YYDKDF (reference sequence). The CDR3 length is 14 residues. CDR3 loop: CATSREQGVGGYTF. In DNA form, the CDR3 reads TGTGCCACCAGCAGAGAGCAGGGTGTGGGTGGCTACACCTTC.

This clonotype showed up many times. This sequence joins TRBV10-3 and TRBJ2-7, with D possibly TRBD2 on 6 matching bases. Trimming removed 3 bases from V and 5 bases from J, with 17 bases in between. In germline, CDR1 is ENHRY, CDR2 SYGVKD. CDR3 length: 15 residues. The CDR3 protein is CAISDGTRGGDEQYF. The CDR3 DNA reads TGTGCCATCAGTGACGGGACCCGGGGAGGTGACGAGCAGTACTTC.

In its sample, this clonotype was seen many times. The chain couples TRBV28 to TRBJ2-5; possible D gene TRBD2, 7 bases. Per germline, CDR1 MDHEN and CDR2 SYDVKM. V was pared by 2 bases and J by 3 bases, with 10 bases between. The CDR3 loop spans 14 amino acids. The CDR3 region is CASSLRGAEETQYF. The CDR3 DNA reads as TGTGCCAGCAGTTTACGGGGGGCCGAAGAGACCCAGTACTTC.

This clonotype was seen many times. This rearrangement joins TRBV6-1 to TRBJ2-7; D remains ambiguous. Germline CDR1 MNHNS, CDR2 SASEGT. This CDR3 has 14 residues. The V end was cut by 7 bases, the J end by 5 bases, with 18 bases between. The CDR3 region is CASTETVNTNEQYF. In DNA form, the CDR3 reads TGTGCCAGCACGGAGACTGTTAATACAAACGAGCAGTACTTC.

This clonotype was counted many times. The chain uses TRBV7-2 and TRBJ2-2; 9 bases match TRBD1. The trim removed 7 bases at V and 3 bases at J, leaving 6 bases unmatched. CDR3 length: 15 amino acids. Germline CDR1 and CDR2: SGHTA and FQGNSA. DNA for the CDR3: TGTGCCAGCAATCCACAGGGGGCCCACACCGGGGAGCTGTTTTTT. Protein sequence: CASNPQGAHTGELFF.

This clonotype was seen at least ten times. V is TRBV24-1 and J is TRBJ2-2, with TRBD1 identical over 7 bases. The V gene's germline CDR1 is KGHDR and CDR2 SFDVKD. CDR3 length: 15 amino acids. The trim removed 5 bases at V and 4 bases at J, leaving 6 bases unmatched. CDR3 DNA sequence: TGTGCCACCAGTGCCTCCGGGACAGCCACCGGGGAGCTGTTTTTT. Translated: CATSASGTATGELFF.